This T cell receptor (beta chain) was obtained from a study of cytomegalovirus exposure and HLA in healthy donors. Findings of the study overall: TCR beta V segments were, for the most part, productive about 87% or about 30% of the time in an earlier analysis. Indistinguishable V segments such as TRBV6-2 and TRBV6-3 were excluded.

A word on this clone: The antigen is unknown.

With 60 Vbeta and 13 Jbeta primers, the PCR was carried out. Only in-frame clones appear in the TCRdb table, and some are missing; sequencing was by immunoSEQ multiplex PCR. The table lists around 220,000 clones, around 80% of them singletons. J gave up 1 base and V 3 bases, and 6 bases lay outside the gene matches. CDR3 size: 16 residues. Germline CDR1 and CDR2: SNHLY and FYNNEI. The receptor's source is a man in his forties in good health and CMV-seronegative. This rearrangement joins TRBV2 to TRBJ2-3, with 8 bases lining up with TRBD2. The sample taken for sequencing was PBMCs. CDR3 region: CASSDRTSKRTDTQYF. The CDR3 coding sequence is TGTGCCAGCAGTGATAGGACTAGCAAACGCACAGATACGCAGTATTTT. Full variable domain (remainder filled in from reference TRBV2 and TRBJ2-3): EPEVTQTPSHQVTQMGQEVILRCVPISNHLYFYWYRQILGQKVEFLVSFYNNEISEKSEIFDDQFSVERPDGSNFTLKIRSTKLEDSAMYFCASSDRTSKRTDTQYFGPGTRLTVL.